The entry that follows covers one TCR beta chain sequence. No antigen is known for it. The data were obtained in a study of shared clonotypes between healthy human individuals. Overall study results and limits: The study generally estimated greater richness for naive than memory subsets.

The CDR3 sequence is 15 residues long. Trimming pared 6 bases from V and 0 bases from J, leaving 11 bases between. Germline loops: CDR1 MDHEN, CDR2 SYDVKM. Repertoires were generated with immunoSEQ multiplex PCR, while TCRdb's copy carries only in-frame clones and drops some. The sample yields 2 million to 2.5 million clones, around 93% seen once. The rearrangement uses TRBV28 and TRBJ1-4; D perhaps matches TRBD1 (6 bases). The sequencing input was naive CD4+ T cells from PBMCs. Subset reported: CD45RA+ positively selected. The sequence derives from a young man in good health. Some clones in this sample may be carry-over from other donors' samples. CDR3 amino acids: CASSLGQTTNEKLFF. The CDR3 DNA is TGTGCCAGCAGCCTAGGACAGACAACTAATGAAAAACTGTTTTTT.